This TCR beta chain was found in a study of cytomegalovirus exposure and HLA in healthy donors. About the research overall: Unique TCR beta sequences numbering approximately 120 million came from approximately 180 million T cells in an earlier analysis.

This PCR relied on a set of 60 Vbeta primers and 13 Jbeta primers. As handled by the study authors: Roughly 11 million shared chains were among the approximately 87 million unique TCR beta chains that a later analysis counted. The protocol was immunoSEQ multiplex PCR, while the TCRdb copy is restricted to in-frame clones and leaves out a portion. V and J calls and clone size follow that table, whereas D and trimming were derived from the DNA. The data contain about 230,000 clones, 82% of them singletons. Each of the donors was a healthy bone marrow donor. The TCR sequence derives from a woman aged 40 to 50 in good health and CMV-seronegative. The sample comprised PBMCs.

CDR3 nucleotide sequence: TGTGCCAGCAGCTTGGAGGGGCCTAATGAGCAGTTCTTC. Its translation: CASSLEGPNEQFF. The rearrangement links TRBV5-6 to TRBJ2-1, with D maybe TRBD1 (5 bases). Trimming cost V 0 bases and J 7 bases, with 8 bases left between them. The germline V gene has CDR1 SGHDT and CDR2 YYEEEE. The CDR3 has 13 amino acids.